A selection of T cell receptor beta chains follows, all from one sample in a study of cytotoxic CD8 clonotypes in ibrutinib-treated CLL. TCRdb's table, derived via immunoSEQ multiplex PCR, lists solely in-frame clones and lacks some. The sample yields some 150,000 clones, roughly three quarters seen once. The sequences come from PBMCs, collected after 12 months of ibrutinib treatment. The receptors shown here come from a human donor with chronic lymphocytic leukemia. Both conserved end residues are part of each CDR3. The order of the fields is V gene, D gene, clone size, J gene, CDR3 length, CDR3 protein, CDR3 DNA. The D gene is left open where the match is weak. For some rows the clone size is stated as once, few or many, or as a class when expanded; others skip it.

TRBV6-1	TRBD1	.	TRBJ2-7	14	CASTRQGLAYEQYF	TGTGCCAGCACCAGACAGGGATTAGCCTACGAGCAGTACTTC
TRBV14	.	few	TRBJ2-6	14	CASSPGPGANVLTF	TGTGCCAGCAGCCCAGGCCCCGGGGCCAACGTCCTGACTTTC
TRBV7-2	.	.	TRBJ1-2	14	CASSFHGMNYGYTF	TGTGCCAGCAGCTTTCACGGGATGAATTATGGCTACACCTTC
TRBV30	TRBD1	.	TRBJ1-2	13	CAWGLGGHYGYTF	TGTGCCTGGGGCCTAGGGGGCCACTATGGCTACACCTTC
TRBV7-8	TRBD1	.	TRBJ2-7	15	CASSSGTGVSYEQYF	TGTGCCAGCAGCTCTGGGACAGGGGTCTCCTACGAGCAGTACTTC
TRBV27	.	.	TRBJ1-1	14	CASSLAGKAPVAFF	TGTGCCAGCAGTTTAGCAGGGAAAGCCCCTGTTGCTTTCTTT
TRBV9	.	.	TRBJ2-3	15	CASSVGATSTDTQYF	TGTGCCAGCAGCGTAGGGGCGACTAGCACAGATACGCAGTATTTT
TRBV7-2	TRBD1	.	TRBJ2-3	14	CASSKDWNRGTQYF	TGTGCCAGCAGTAAGGACTGGAACAGGGGTACGCAGTATTTT
TRBV9	.	.	TRBJ1-5	14	CASSVGGWEQPQHF	TGTGCCAGCAGCGTGGGGGGCTGGGAACAGCCCCAGCATTTT
TRBV28	.	.	TRBJ1-3	14	CASSDSYSGNTIYF	TGTGCCAGCAGTGACAGCTACTCTGGAAACACCATATATTTT
TRBV11-1	TRBD1	.	TRBJ1-3	16	CASSFDRGSSGNTIYF	TGTGCCAGCAGCTTTGACAGGGGAAGCTCTGGAAACACCATATATTTT
TRBV7-2	TRBD2	.	TRBJ2-2	18	CASSSQGTSGRAVRELFF	TGTGCCAGCAGCTCCCAGGGGACTAGCGGGAGGGCCGTCCGGGAGCTGTTTTTT
TRBV4-1	.	once	TRBJ1-5	19	CASSQDDRGGYQGFQPQHF	TGCGCCAGCAGCCAAGACGACAGAGGAGGTTATCAAGGCTTTCAGCCCCAGCATTTT
TRBV5-1	.	few	TRBJ2-2	16	CASSLGGRGNTGELFF	TGCGCCAGCAGCTTGGGCGGCAGGGGTAACACCGGGGAGCTGTTTTTT
TRBV27	TRBD1	few	TRBJ2-7	14	CASNSGTGAREQYF	TGTGCCAGCAACTCCGGGACAGGGGCCAGGGAGCAGTACTTC
TRBV7-9	TRBD2	.	TRBJ2-3	16	CASSLEGLAGTDTQYF	TGTGCCAGCAGCTTAGAGGGACTAGCAGGTACAGATACGCAGTATTTT
TRBV4-1	.	.	TRBJ1-5	16	CASSQDRARIDQPQHF	TGCGCCAGCAGCCAAGATCGGGCCAGAATAGATCAGCCCCAGCATTTT
TRBV29-1	.	.	TRBJ2-2	13	CSVFRANTGELFF	TGCAGCGTTTTTAGGGCGAACACCGGGGAGCTGTTTTTT
TRBV28	.	few	TRBJ1-1	13	CASSRKMNTEAFF	TGTGCCAGCAGTCGAAAAATGAACACTGAAGCTTTCTTT
TRBV19	.	.	TRBJ1-5	15	CASSIPQGWNQPQHF	TGTGCCAGTAGTATCCCCCAGGGTTGGAATCAGCCCCAGCATTTT
TRBV2	TRBD1	.	TRBJ2-3	13	CASRDRGTDTQYF	TGTGCCAGTCGGGACAGGGGGACAGATACGCAGTATTTT
TRBV7-6	.	.	TRBJ1-4	15	CASSPGYSTNEKLFF	TGTGCCAGCAGCCCAGGGTATTCAACTAATGAAAAACTGTTTTTT
TRBV9	TRBD1	.	TRBJ1-2	19	CASSRGTGALPPNNYGYTF	TGTGCCAGCAGCAGAGGGACAGGGGCCCTTCCACCGAATAACTATGGCTACACCTTC
TRBV25-1	TRBD2	.	TRBJ2-1	12	CASRLAGHEQFF	TGTGCCAGCAGATTAGCGGGGCATGAGCAGTTCTTC
TRBV5-1	TRBD2	.	TRBJ2-1	15	CASSRAGGPFDEQFF	TGCGCCAGCAGCCGGGCGGGAGGGCCCTTTGATGAGCAGTTCTTC
TRBV5-1	TRBD2	.	TRBJ2-1	14	CASSSSGTSNEQFF	TGCGCCAGCAGCTCCTCCGGGACTAGTAATGAGCAGTTCTTC
TRBV27	TRBD1	.	TRBJ2-6	16	CASSLDRARGANVLTF	TGTGCCAGCAGTTTAGACAGGGCGAGGGGGGCCAACGTCCTGACTTTC
TRBV4-3	TRBD1	.	TRBJ2-7	15	CASSQVLGQGYEQYF	TGCGCCAGCAGCCAAGTATTGGGACAGGGGTACGAGCAGTACTTC
TRBV13	.	.	TRBJ2-3	10	CASGRDTQYF	TGTGCCAGCGGGCGAGATACGCAGTATTTT
TRBV7-9	TRBD2	.	TRBJ2-3	16	CASSSRLAGGLDTQYF	TGTGCCAGCAGCTCCCGACTAGCGGGGGGTCTCGACACGCAGTATTTT
TRBV5-1	TRBD1	.	TRBJ1-2	16	CASIQGVGGDSYGYTF	TGCGCCAGCATACAGGGAGTTGGTGGGGACAGCTATGGCTACACCTTC
TRBV30	TRBD1	once	TRBJ1-2	13	CAWSEGQGDGYTF	TGTGCCTGGAGTGAAGGACAGGGTGATGGCTACACCTTC
TRBV5-8	.	few	TRBJ1-1	14	CASSPGGFGTEAFF	TGTGCCAGCAGCCCAGGTGGGTTTGGCACTGAAGCTTTCTTT
TRBV6-5	.	.	TRBJ2-7	11	CASSYWNEQYF	TGTGCCAGCAGTTACTGGAACGAGCAGTACTTC
TRBV4-2	TRBD1	.	TRBJ2-7	15	CASSRTTGVAYEQYF	TGTGCCAGCAGCCGAACCACAGGGGTTGCCTACGAGCAGTACTTC
TRBV9	.	few	TRBJ1-2	12	CASSPGNYGYTF	TGTGCCAGCAGCCCAGGGAACTATGGCTACACCTTC
TRBV5-1	.	.	TRBJ2-3	14	CASSFPSRTDTQYF	TGCGCCAGCAGCTTCCCAAGTAGGACAGATACGCAGTATTTT
TRBV20-1	.	.	TRBJ2-1	11	CSARLSREQFF	TGCAGTGCGAGGCTTTCGCGGGAGCAGTTCTTC
TRBV21-1	.	.	TRBJ1-5	16	CASSKCYRQTNQPQHF	TGTGCCAGCAGCAAATGCTACAGACAGACGAATCAGCCCCAGCATTTT
TRBV28	.	.	TRBJ1-5	18	CASSLQGTDLYSNQPQHF	TGTGCCAGCAGTCTTCAAGGGACGGATCTTTATAGCAATCAGCCCCAGCATTTT
TRBV11-3	.	.	TRBJ2-2	14	CASSLGQNTGELFF	TGTGCCAGCAGCTTAGGGCAGAACACCGGGGAGCTGTTTTTT
TRBV5-1	TRBD1	.	TRBJ1-3	16	CASSLGARGTGNTIYF	TGCGCCAGCAGCCTTGGTGCCAGGGGGACTGGAAACACCATATATTTT
TRBV7-6	.	.	TRBJ2-3	13	CASSLAGIDTQYF	TGTGCCAGCAGCTTAGCGGGGATAGATACGCAGTATTTT
TRBV11-2	.	.	TRBJ1-5	15	CASSLDGETDQPQHF	TGTGCCAGCAGCTTAGATGGGGAGACCGATCAGCCCCAGCATTTT
TRBV4-3	.	.	TRBJ2-5	15	CASSQVERGQETQYF	TGCGCCAGCAGCCAAGTGGAAAGGGGCCAAGAGACCCAGTACTTC